This T cell receptor beta chain was observed in a study of shared clonotypes between healthy human individuals. A few counts support this clone. Profiling relied on immunoSEQ multiplex PCR, and the TCRdb table lists in-frame clones only, not all of them. The sample yields around 2,000,000 clones, 95% seen once. V was trimmed by 3 bases and J by 2 bases, leaving 11 bases between them. Germline V gene sequence: CDR1 SNHLY, CDR2 FYNNEI. CDR3 length: 15 residues. The chain employs TRBV2 and TRBJ2-1; the D gene is possibly TRBD2 (6 bases). This clonotype originated in a man younger than 35 in good health. The sample taken for sequencing was naive CD4+ T cells sorted from blood. Specified subset: CD45RA+ positively selected. This CDR3 is CASSELAGTYNEQFF. CDR3 nucleotides: TGTGCCAGCAGTGAGTTGGCGGGGACCTACAATGAGCAGTTCTTC.